The clone carrying this TCR beta chain was detected only once. Its antigen remains unknown. This sample is part of a study of long-term antiretroviral therapy in people with HIV. Study as a whole: In the earliest collections, sampling predates the 2015 immediate-ART recommendation by about a decade.

Overall study findings and caveats: CDR3 length ranges were narrower in HIV repertoires than in controls. Repertoire composition at all time points was dominated by clones that had expanded before ART.

The authors ran the immunoSEQ assay, v3.0, at survey level. Per-sample targets for sequencing were about 35,000-55,000 T-cell genomes. Repertoires were generated with immunoSEQ multiplex PCR, while TCRdb's copy carries only in-frame clones and drops some. The sample contains about 30,000 clones, around 93% of which appear only once. CDR3 length equals 16 residues. V lost 4 bases and J lost 8; bases outside the gene matches: 12. Germline assignment: CDR1 SGHKS and CDR2 YYEKEE (reference sequence). The chain uses TRBV5-5 and TRBJ2-1; TRBD1 aligns across 10 bases. Sequenced material: unsorted PBMCs, taken 5.3 years after starting antiretroviral therapy. The receptor's source is a man aged 45-65 years with HIV. In DNA form, the CDR3 reads TGTGCCAGCAGCCGAAGCGGGACAGGGGTCGGTGATGAGCAGTTCTTC. Protein product: CASSRSGTGVGDEQFF.